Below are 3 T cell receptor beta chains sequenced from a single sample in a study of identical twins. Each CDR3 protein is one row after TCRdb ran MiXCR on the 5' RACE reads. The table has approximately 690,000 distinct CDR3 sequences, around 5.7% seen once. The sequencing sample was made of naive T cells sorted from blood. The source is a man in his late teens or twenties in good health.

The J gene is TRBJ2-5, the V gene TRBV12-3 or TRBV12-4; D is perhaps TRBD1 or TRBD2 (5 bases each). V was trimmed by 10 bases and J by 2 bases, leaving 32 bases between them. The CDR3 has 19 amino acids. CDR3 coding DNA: TGTGCCACCTCGGAGGCTCCGCCGCTGGGGCTCTGGGCTCAAGAGACCCAGTACTTC. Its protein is CATSEAPPLGLWAQETQYF.

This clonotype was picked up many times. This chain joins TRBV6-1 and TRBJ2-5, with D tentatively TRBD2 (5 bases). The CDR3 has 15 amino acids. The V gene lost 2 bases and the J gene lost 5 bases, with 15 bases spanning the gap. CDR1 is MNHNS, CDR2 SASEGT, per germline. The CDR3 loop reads CASSEMVSSSETQYF. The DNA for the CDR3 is TGTGCCAGCAGTGAAATGGTATCTAGCTCGGAGACCCAGTACTTC.

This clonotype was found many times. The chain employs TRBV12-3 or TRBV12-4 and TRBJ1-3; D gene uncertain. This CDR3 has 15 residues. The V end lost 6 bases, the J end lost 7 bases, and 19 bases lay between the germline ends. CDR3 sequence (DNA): TGTGCCAGCAGCCCAGACGGAACCTATGGGAACACCATATATTTT. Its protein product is CASSPDGTYGNTIYF.